A single sample is the source of the 8 T cell receptor beta chains below, sequenced in a study of blood T cell repertoires in COVID-19. Generated by immunoSEQ multiplex PCR, the TCRdb table keeps only in-frame clones and is missing some. The table records roughly 120,000 clones, 70% to 75% of them present only once. The sample consisted of peripheral blood. These receptors were obtained from a man aged 80 or over with COVID-19, enrolled during active disease.

The chain is built from TRBV27 and TRBJ1-4; 11 nucleotides match TRBD1. Germline CDR1 reads MNHEY; CDR2 reads SMNVEV (reference sequence). The CDR3 has 14 amino acids. V gave up 5 bases and J gave up 7 bases; unmatched junction bases: 3. This CDR3 reads CASSRDRGIEKLFF. The CDR3 coding sequence is TGTGCCAGCAGTCGGGACAGGGGGATTGAAAAACTGTTTTTT.

The rearrangement uses TRBV18 and TRBJ1-5; D is unresolved. V was trimmed by 4 bases and J by 2 bases, leaving 15 bases between them. This CDR3 spans 16 amino acids. The V gene's germline CDR1 is KGHSH and CDR2 LQKENI. CDR3 protein: CASSRLREVGNQPQHF. The CDR3 DNA is TGTGCCAGCTCACGTTTACGTGAGGTGGGCAATCAGCCCCAGCATTTT.

This clone has just a few counts. The chain combines TRBV5-4 with TRBJ1-1; TRBD1 matches at 9 bases. The CDR3 has 16 residues. V lost 3 bases and J lost 0; bases outside the gene matches: 6. Germline CDR1 is SGHNT and CDR2 is YYREEE (reference sequence). The CDR3 coding sequence is TGTGCCAGCAGCTCATCGGGACAGGGTATGAACACTGAAGCTTTCTTT. This sequence encodes CASSSSGQGMNTEAFF.

The V call is TRBV5-8, the J call TRBJ2-1; D uncertain. V was pared by 1 base and J by 1 base, with 9 bases between. The germline gives CDR1 SGHTS, CDR2 YDEGEE. CDR3 length: 15 amino acids. This CDR3 is CASSLRGTSYNEQFF. For the CDR3, the DNA is TGTGCCAGCAGCTTGAGAGGAACTTCCTACAATGAGCAGTTCTTC.

The V and J genes are TRBV27 and TRBJ1-2, with 9 bases aligning to TRBD1. The germline CDR1 and CDR2 sequences are MNHEY and SMNVEV (reference sequence). V lost 5 bases and J lost 4; bases outside the gene matches: 8. This CDR3 spans 15 amino acids. CDR3 loop: CASSVGDRAPYGYTF. CDR3 nucleotide sequence: TGTGCCAGCAGTGTTGGGGACAGGGCCCCCTATGGCTACACCTTC.

This clone was seen a handful of times. This chain connects TRBV29-1 to TRBJ1-2; 8 positions agree with TRBD1. The CDR3 consists of 11 residues. The J segment lost 8 bases and the V segment lost 7 bases, leaving 6 bases of the junction unmatched. Germline-derived CDR1 and CDR2 are SQVTM and ANQGSEA. The chain's CDR3 is CSAGQGWGYTF. CDR3 in DNA: TGCAGCGCAGGACAGGGATGGGGCTACACCTTC.

The chain combines TRBV2 with TRBJ2-1, with D possibly matching TRBD2 (5 bases). The V and J ends lost 2 bases and 8 bases respectively, with 13 bases between them. This CDR3 has 14 residues. Germline values: CDR1 SNHLY, CDR2 FYNNEI. The CDR3, as DNA: TGTGCCAGCAGTGAATACGGGCTAGCACATGAGCAGTTCTTC. Residues: CASSEYGLAHEQFF.

This chain joins TRBV2 and TRBJ2-5, with D possibly TRBD1 on 7 matching bases. Germline V lookup: CDR1 SNHLY, CDR2 FYNNEI. Trimming stripped 8 bases from V and 5 bases from J, with 18 bases between. This CDR3 region has 14 residues. The CDR3 loop reads CASGRLSGGETQYF. The CDR3 nucleotides read TGTGCCAGCGGCAGACTATCAGGGGGGGAGACCCAGTACTTC.